This entry is about one T cell receptor beta chain. This sample was included in a study of blood T cell repertoires in COVID-19. Method: immunoSEQ multiplex PCR; TCRdb's copy keeps in-frame clones and lacks some. Of 180,000 or so clones detected, roughly 87% appear once; the ten largest clones hold approximately 2.5%. CDR1 MGHRA and CDR2 YSYEKL come from the germline V gene. The CDR3 has 17 amino acids. Germline trimming cut 1 base from V and 7 bases from J; bases unmatched to any gene: 6. Sequencing was carried out using PBMCs or T cells enriched from blood (not recorded which). The clonotype comes from a woman in her forties with acute COVID-19. The chain is built from TRBV4-1 and TRBJ2-1; TRBD2 agrees at 14 bases. The CDR3 loop is CASSQGPGLAGENEQFF. The DNA of the CDR3 is TGCGCCAGCAGCCAAGGTCCGGGACTAGCGGGAGAAAATGAGCAGTTCTTC.